The present TCR beta chain was sequenced within a study of blood T cells in healthy people across ages. A second roughly 7 to 11 cycle PCR used barcoded and J-beta primers. A single record per CDR3 protein comes from TCRdb applying MiXCR to the 5' RACE reads. The sample has just under 550,000 distinct CDR3 sequences; 24% are singletons. The CDR3 extends over 15 amino acids. Per the germline V gene, CDR1 is DFQATT and CDR2 is SNEGSKA (reference sequence). In addition, the sample was reused for a study of T cells of mothers and their children.

This chain connects TRBV20-1 to TRBJ2-5; D call uncertain. The J call is doubtful: the DNA matches TRBJ2-7 better. Specimen: blood. This TCR came from a boy between 10 and 17 years old in good health. The CDR3 coding sequence is TGCAGTGCTAGTTTGTCTCTTCTGGGCCCCTACGAGCAGTACTTC. Amino acids: CSASLSLLGPYEQYF.